This TCR beta chain was sequenced during a study of blood T cell repertoires in COVID-19 (dated by TCRdb to the early 2020s). Concerning the study at large: The collaborator samples originated in the United States, Italy and Spain and spanned the acute and convalescent phases of COVID-19. The material from the prospective study consisted of cDNA or gDNA derived from T cells, B-cell-depleted T cells, or PBMCs. Subjects who had been exposed to COVID-19, were actively infected with it, or had recovered from it provided the deeply sampled blood TCRbeta repertoires that made up the dataset. The repertoires were made available in a free public database intended to serve as a resource for research on the immune response to SARS-CoV-2. Samples came from the ongoing ImmuneRACE study (first 160 participants) plus 1,254 subjects from 6 global collaborators. The sample metadata nearly always contained a de-identified subject ID, COVID-19 status, age in years and sex. HLA class I and class II types, where available, came from metadata supplied by the sample provider rather than from assay-based typing. Findings and caveats that apply to the study as a whole: The amount of clinical and demographic metadata varied by source and participant and was provided uncurated.

Worth noting for this clone: Its target antigen remains unknown. Within one base of it there is no much larger clone, and no base qualities were kept.

TCRbeta CDR3 regions were amplified from genomic DNA using the immunoSEQ Assay, a bias-controlled multiplex PCR. Per the authors' processing: The number of nucleated cells in each sample was estimated from the amplification of reference gene primers within the assay. To quantify the absolute abundance of each unique TCRbeta CDR3 rearrangement, sequence reads were collapsed and filtered. For each sample, productive Simpson clonality was calculated as the square root of Simpson's diversity index over productive rearrangements. In TCRdb, the immuneACCESS table is reduced to in-frame sequences with V and J assigned. These tables do not hold every clone; where another copy was compared, an unresolved V gene accounts for under half, and the others remain unexplained. The V and J calls and clone size come from that table; D and trimming were worked out from the DNA. Within this sample are over 95,000 clones, with around 81% of them counted one time only. The ten largest clones represent 10% of the sample.

Collaborating institutions collected whole blood in K2EDTA tubes following their own protocols. For TCRbeta analysis, collaborators shipped samples in one of three forms: frozen whole blood, isolated PBMCs, or DNA extracted from either of those sample types. For CDR1 and CDR2, the germline V gene lists SGHRS and YFSETQ. From the cysteine up to the phenylalanine, the CDR3 has a length of 16 residues. Of all the DNA, just the CDR3 is kept, 48 bases in frame from base 1. V loses 2 bases, J loses 1 base, and the germline ends lie 10 bases apart. This TCR came from a human donor in a cohort sampled during active COVID-19. Input material: peripheral blood. The chain joins TRBV5-1 to TRBJ2-6, with TRBD2 tentatively as D gene (5 bases match). The DNA is TGCGCCAGCAGCTTCGAGGGCCGTTCTGGGGCCAACGTCCTGACTTTC. Translation gives CASSFEGRSGANVLTF.